This T cell receptor (beta chain) was obtained from a study of metastatic and nonmetastatic thyroid tumors. As for the study in general: Repertoires from malignant and benign thyroid patients were compared across blood and tumor or nodule tissue.

Comments on this clone: Antigen specificity is unknown.

TCRdb reassembled clones from the PCR reads with MiXCR. The sample holds roughly 15,000 clones; roughly 24% are singletons and the top ten take over 20%. V lost 7 bases and J 9 bases, leaving 13 bases between the germline ends. Germline V gene sequence: CDR1 SEHNR, CDR2 FQNEAQ (reference sequence). The CDR3 is 12 residues long. General observations from the study: In both blood and tumor samples, TCR beta diversity was reported significantly higher for malignant than benign nodules.

Each patient went into thyroid surgery without having received any treatment. The chain uses TRBV7-9 and TRBJ2-1; D gene uncertain. The sequencing input was tumor tissue. The sequence derives from a female donor with papillary thyroid cancer or a benign thyroid nodule (not recorded which). Some clones in this sample may be carry-over from other donors' samples. CDR3 protein: CASISHGSEQFF. In nucleotides, the CDR3 is TGTGCCAGCATTTCGCACGGAAGTGAGCAGTTCTTC.